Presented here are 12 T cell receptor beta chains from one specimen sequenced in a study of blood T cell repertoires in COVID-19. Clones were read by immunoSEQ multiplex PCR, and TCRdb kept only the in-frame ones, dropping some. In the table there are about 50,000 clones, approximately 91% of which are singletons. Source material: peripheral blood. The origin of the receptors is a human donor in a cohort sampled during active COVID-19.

For the CDR3, the DNA is TGTGCCAGTAGTATATCTCGGGATCAGCCCCAGCATTTT. The encoded protein is CASSISRDQPQHF. The rearrangement joins TRBV19 to TRBJ1-5, with D unresolved. Germline CDR1 is LNHDA and CDR2 is SQIVND (reference sequence). Deletions cut 2 bases from V and 5 bases from J, with 7 bases between. This CDR3 has 13 residues.

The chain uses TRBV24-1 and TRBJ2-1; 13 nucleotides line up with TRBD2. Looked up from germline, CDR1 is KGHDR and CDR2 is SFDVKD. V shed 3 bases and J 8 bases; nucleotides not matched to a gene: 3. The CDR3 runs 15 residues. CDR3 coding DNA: TGTGCCACCAGTGATACTAGCGGGAGGGCCGATGAGCAGTTCTTC. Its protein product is CATSDTSGRADEQFF.

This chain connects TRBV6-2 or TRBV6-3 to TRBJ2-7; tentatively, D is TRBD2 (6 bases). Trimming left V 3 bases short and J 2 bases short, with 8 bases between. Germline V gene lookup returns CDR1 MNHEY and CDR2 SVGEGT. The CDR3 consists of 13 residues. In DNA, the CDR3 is TGTGCCAGCAGTTATTCGGGGGCCTACGAGCAGTACTTC. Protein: CASSYSGAYEQYF.

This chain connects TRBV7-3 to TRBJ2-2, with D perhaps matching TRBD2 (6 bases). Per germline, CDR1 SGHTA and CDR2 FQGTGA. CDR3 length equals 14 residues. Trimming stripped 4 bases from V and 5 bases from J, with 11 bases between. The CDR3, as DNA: TGTGCCAGCAGCTCCGGGAGCGGAACCGGGGAGCTGTTTTTT. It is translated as CASSSGSGTGELFF.

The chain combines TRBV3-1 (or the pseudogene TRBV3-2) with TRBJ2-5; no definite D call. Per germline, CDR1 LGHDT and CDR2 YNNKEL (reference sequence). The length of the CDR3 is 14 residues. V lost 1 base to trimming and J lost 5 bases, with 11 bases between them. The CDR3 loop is CASSQAERRETQYF. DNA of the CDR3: TGTGCCAGCAGCCAAGCGGAGCGACGGGAGACCCAGTACTTC.

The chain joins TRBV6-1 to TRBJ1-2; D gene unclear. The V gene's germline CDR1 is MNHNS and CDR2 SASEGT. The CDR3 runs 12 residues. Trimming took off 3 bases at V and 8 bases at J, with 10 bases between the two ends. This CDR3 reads CASSDRMRGYTF. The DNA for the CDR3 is TGTGCCAGCAGTGATCGGATGAGGGGCTACACCTTC.

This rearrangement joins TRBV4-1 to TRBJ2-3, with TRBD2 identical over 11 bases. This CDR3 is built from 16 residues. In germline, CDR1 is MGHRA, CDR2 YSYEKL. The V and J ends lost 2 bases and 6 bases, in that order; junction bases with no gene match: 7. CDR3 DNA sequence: TGCGCCAGCAGCCAATTCACTAGCGGGAGTGGTGATACGCAGTATTTT. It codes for CASSQFTSGSGDTQYF.

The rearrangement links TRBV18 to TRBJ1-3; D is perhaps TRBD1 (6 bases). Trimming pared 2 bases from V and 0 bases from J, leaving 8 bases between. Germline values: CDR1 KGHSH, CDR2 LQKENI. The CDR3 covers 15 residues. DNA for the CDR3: TGTGCCAGCTCACCAGGACAGACCTCTGGAAACACCATATATTTT. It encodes CASSPGQTSGNTIYF.

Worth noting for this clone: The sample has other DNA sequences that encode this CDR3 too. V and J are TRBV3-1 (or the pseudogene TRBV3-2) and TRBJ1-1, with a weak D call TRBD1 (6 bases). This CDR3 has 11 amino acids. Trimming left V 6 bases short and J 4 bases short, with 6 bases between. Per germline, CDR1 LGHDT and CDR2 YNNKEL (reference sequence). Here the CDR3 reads CASRGGTEAFF. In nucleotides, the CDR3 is TGTGCCAGCAGAGGGGGCACTGAAGCTTTCTTT.

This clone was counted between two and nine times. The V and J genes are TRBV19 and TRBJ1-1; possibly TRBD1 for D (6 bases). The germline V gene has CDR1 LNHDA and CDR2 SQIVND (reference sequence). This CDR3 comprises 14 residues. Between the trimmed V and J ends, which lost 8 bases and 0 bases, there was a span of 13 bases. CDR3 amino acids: CASGVGQLNTEAFF. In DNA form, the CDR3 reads TGTGCCAGTGGGGTGGGACAACTGAACACTGAAGCTTTCTTT. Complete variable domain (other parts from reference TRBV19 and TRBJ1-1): DGGITQSPKYLFRKEGQNVTLSCEQNLNHDAMYWYRQDPGQGLRLIYYSQIVNDFQKGDIAEGYSVSREKKESFPLTVTSAQKNPTAFYLCASGVGQLNTEAFFGQGTRLTVV.

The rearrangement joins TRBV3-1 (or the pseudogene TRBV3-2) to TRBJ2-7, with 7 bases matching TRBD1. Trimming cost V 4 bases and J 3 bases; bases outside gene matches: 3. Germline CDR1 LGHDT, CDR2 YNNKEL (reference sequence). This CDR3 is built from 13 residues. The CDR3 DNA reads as TGTGCCAGCAGCCCCCGACAGGGCTACGAGCAGTACGTC. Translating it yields CASSPRQGYEQYV.

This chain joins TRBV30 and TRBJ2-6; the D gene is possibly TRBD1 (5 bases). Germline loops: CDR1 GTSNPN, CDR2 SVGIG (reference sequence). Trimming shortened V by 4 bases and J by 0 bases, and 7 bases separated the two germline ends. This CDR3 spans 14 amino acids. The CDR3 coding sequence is TGTGCCTGGACTCAGGGCTCTGGGGCCAACGTCCTGACTTTC. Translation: CAWTQGSGANVLTF. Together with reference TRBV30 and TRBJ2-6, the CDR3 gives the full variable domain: SQTIHQWPATLVQPVGSPLSLECTVEGTSNPNLYWYRQAAGRGLQLLFYSVGIGQISSEVPQNLSASRPQDRQFILSSKKLLLSDSGFYLCAWTQGSGANVLTFGAGSRLTVL.